The T cell receptor (beta chain) described here comes from a study of T cell repertoires in cytomegalovirus infection. Study overall: Use of recently identified HLA-C-restricted and well-studied HLA-B-restricted CMV epitopes was part of the study. Matching HLA type and CMV infection were both indicated by public TCR beta signatures.

Details on this clonotype: What it binds is unknown.

V was cut by 0 bases and J by 7 bases, with 11 bases left in between. The CDR3 length is 14 residues. The germline CDR1 and CDR2 sequences are SGHRS and YFSETQ. Via MiXCR, TCRdb re-called the reads, giving one row per CDR3 protein. The sample yields just under 500,000 distinct CDR3 sequences, around 35% seen once. Study-level results: The study identified carriers of CMV plus the relevant HLA from cumulative public TCR beta family frequency.

The source of this sequence is a human donor in good health (CMV status not recorded). Some clones in this sample may be carry-over from other donors' samples. The chain recombines TRBV5-1 with TRBJ2-1; D gene unclear. The sequenced sample was cultured PBMCs, obtained from culture after CMV antigen stimulation. The CDR3 loop reads CASSLGVRENEQFF. In nucleotides, the CDR3 is TGCGCCAGCAGCTTGGGGGTTCGAGAAAATGAGCAGTTCTTC.